Below, 24 T cell receptor beta chains from the same sample are listed, as sequenced in a study of blood T cell repertoires in COVID-19 (dated by TCRdb to between 2020 and 2021). To prepare the library, the immunoSEQ multiplex PCR assay was applied. The table comes from immuneACCESS by way of TCRdb, which keeps in-frame sequences with V and J called. Part of the clones is missing from these tables; in studies checked, under half for an unresolved V gene and the rest for unknown reasons. The sample yields over 200,000 clones; about 83% were counted once. Of the sample, roughly 1.3% falls within the top ten clones. The sample was peripheral blood. The receptor source for this set is a woman aged 25 to 39 with COVID-19, enrolled during active disease.

V is TRBV5-6 and J is TRBJ2-7; 7 positions agree with TRBD2. V dropped 4 bases and J dropped 0; count of bases not matched to a gene: 7. Per the germline V gene, CDR1 is SGHDT and CDR2 is YYEEEE. The CDR3 has 15 residues. CDR3 in DNA: TGTGCCAGCAGCCTCAGCCGGGACTACTCCTACGAGCAGTACTTC. Its translation: CASSLSRDYSYEQYF. Combining the CDR3 with reference TRBV5-6 and TRBJ2-7 gives the whole variable domain DAGVTQSPTHLIKTRGQQVTLRCSPKSGHDTVSWYQQALGQGPQFIFQYYEEEERQRGNFPDRFSGHQFPNYSSELNVNALLLGDSALYLCASSLSRDYSYEQYFGPGTRLTVT.

This chain uses TRBV7-2 with TRBJ1-1, with D unresolved. V dropped 1 base and J dropped 0 bases, with 9 bases sitting between them. The CDR3 is made up of 15 amino acids. Germline loops: CDR1 SGHTA, CDR2 FQGNSA. In DNA, the CDR3 is TGTGCCAGCAGCTTAGGGCTGATAATGAACACTGAAGCTTTCTTT. It encodes CASSLGLIMNTEAFF.

The chain has TRBV4-3 and TRBJ2-3, with no clear D. Germline V gene data show CDR1 as LGHNA and CDR2 as YSLEER. This CDR3 has 16 amino acids. V dropped 0 bases and J dropped 4 bases, with 14 bases sitting between them. The CDR3 region has the DNA TGCGCCAGCAGCCAAGAACCCTCCCCTTCGGCAGATACGCAGTATTTT. Residues: CASSQEPSPSADTQYF.

J is TRBJ2-2 and V is TRBV11-2, with D uncertain. Between the trimmed V and J ends, which lost 0 bases and 5 bases, there was a span of 7 bases. Germline CDR1 is SGHAT and CDR2 is FQNNGV. This CDR3 has 14 residues. The CDR3 sequence is CASSLDSTTGELFF. CDR3 coding DNA: TGTGCCAGCAGCTTAGATTCGACTACCGGGGAGCTGTTTTTT.

J is TRBJ1-4 and V is TRBV6-5; 9 nucleotides match TRBD1. Germline CDR1 is MNHEY and CDR2 is SVGAGI. The CDR3 loop spans 14 amino acids. With V trimmed by 6 bases and J by 7 bases, 6 bases remained unmatched. The CDR3 loop is CASRRQGEGEKLFF. CDR3 nucleotides: TGTGCCAGCAGGAGACAGGGGGAAGGTGAAAAACTGTTTTTT.

The chain has TRBV3-1 (or the pseudogene TRBV3-2) and TRBJ1-2; D is possibly TRBD1 (6 bases). V lost 0 bases and J 8 bases, leaving 10 bases between the germline ends. Germline lookup yields CDR1 LGHDT and CDR2 YNNKEL (reference sequence). CDR3 size: 13 residues. CDR3 protein: CASSQEGGLGYTF. CDR3 DNA sequence: TGTGCCAGCAGCCAAGAGGGGGGGCTCGGCTACACCTTC.

The CDR3 DNA reads as TGCAGTGCCGGGAAATTCTATGGCTACACCTTC. Translated, it gives CSAGKFYGYTF. The rearrangement joins TRBV20-1 to TRBJ1-2; D is unclear. Germline CDR1 and CDR2: DFQATT and SNEGSKA (reference sequence). The CDR3 runs to 11 residues. Trimming shortened V by 6 bases and J by 4 bases, and 9 bases separated the two germline ends.

J is TRBJ1-2 and V is TRBV30, with 7 nucleotides matching TRBD1. Germline V CDR1 and CDR2: GTSNPN, SVGIG (reference sequence). The CDR3 extends over 13 amino acids. V lost 0 bases to trimming and J lost 5 bases; unmatched junction nucleotides: 3. The CDR3 DNA sequence: TGTGCCTGGAGTGTGGGGACAGCTTATGGCTACACCTTC. Its protein product is CAWSVGTAYGYTF. Variable domain in full (rest from reference TRBV30 and TRBJ1-2): SQTIHQWPATLVQPVGSPLSLECTVEGTSNPNLYWYRQAAGRGLQLLFYSVGIGQISSEVPQNLSASRPQDRQFILSSKKLLLSDSGFYLCAWSVGTAYGYTFGSGTRLTVV.

This chain connects TRBV6-6 to TRBJ1-3, with TRBD1 matching over 9 bases. Trimming removed 5 bases from V and 0 bases from J; junction bases left unmatched: 5. The CDR3 is 16 amino acids. Germline V CDR1 and CDR2: MNHNY, SVGAGI (reference sequence). The chain's CDR3 is CASSPGQGSSGNTIYF. For the CDR3, the DNA is TGTGCCAGCAGTCCCGGACAGGGGAGCTCTGGAAACACCATATATTTT.

The chain employs TRBV28 and TRBJ1-2; D is possibly TRBD1 (5 bases). Trimming removed 2 bases from V and 9 bases from J, with 10 bases in between. The CDR3 is 12 residues long. Germline CDR1 MDHEN, CDR2 SYDVKM. The CDR3 DNA is TGTGCCAGCAGTTTAAAAGGGGCTAGCTACACCTTC. Translated, it gives CASSLKGASYTF.

The rearrangement joins TRBV7-3 to TRBJ2-7; a possible D gene is TRBD2 (5 bases). Germline CDR1 reads SGHTA; CDR2 reads FQGTGA. The CDR3 length is 15 residues. The V end lost 5 bases, the J end lost 0 bases, and 14 bases lay between the germline ends. This CDR3 reads CASSPDPGSSYEQYF. The CDR3 DNA reads as TGTGCCAGCAGCCCCGACCCGGGGAGCTCCTACGAGCAGTACTTC. Supplemented by reference TRBV7-3 and TRBJ2-7, the full variable domain reads GAGVSQTPSNKVTEKGKYVELRCDPISGHTALYWYRQSLGQGPEFLIYFQGTGAADDSGLPNDRFFAVRPEGSVSTLKIQRTERGDSAVYLCASSPDPGSSYEQYFGPGTRLTVT.

With respect to this clone: Other nucleotide sequences from this sample produce the same CDR3. The V and J genes are TRBV6-5 and TRBJ1-2, with D maybe TRBD1 (5 bases). The V end lost 0 bases, the J end lost 4 bases, and 12 bases lay between the germline ends. This CDR3 contains 15 residues. The germline V gene encodes CDR1 MNHEY and CDR2 SVGAGI. The CDR3 DNA is TGTGCCAGCAGTTACTCGTCCCAGGGCGGCTATGGCTACACCTTC. Amino acid sequence: CASSYSSQGGYGYTF.

The chain couples TRBV3-1 (or the pseudogene TRBV3-2) to TRBJ2-7, with TRBD1 matching 9 bases. Germline CDR1 and CDR2: LGHDT and YNNKEL (reference sequence). The CDR3 sequence is 14 residues long. The junction had 8 bases not matched to a gene; V was cut back by 5 bases and J by 6 bases. CDR3 protein: CASSARQGGSEQYF. CDR3 DNA: TGTGCCAGCAGCGCCAGACAGGGGGGGAGCGAGCAGTACTTC.

The J gene is TRBJ2-5, the V gene TRBV7-9; 7 bases agree with TRBD2. The CDR3 totals 18 residues. Unmatched junction bases numbered 13, after V lost 1 base and J lost 2 bases. CDR1 is SEHNR and CDR2 is FQNEAQ in the germline V gene (reference sequence). The CDR3 spells CASSLGRESRGLQETQYF. The CDR3 DNA reads TGTGCCAGCAGCTTAGGGCGGGAAAGTAGGGGACTACAAGAGACCCAGTACTTC.

The chain employs TRBV18 and TRBJ1-1, with TRBD1 identical over 11 bases. This CDR3 has 12 amino acids. Germline V gene data show CDR1 as KGHSH and CDR2 as LQKENI. J was trimmed by 9 bases and V by 7 bases; bases with no gene match: 4. The CDR3 DNA is TGTGCCAGCTTCCCGGACAGGGGGCAAGCTTTCTTT. This encodes CASFPDRGQAFF.

This clone was seen just once. The V call is TRBV19, the J call TRBJ2-3, with 9 nucleotides matching TRBD2. The CDR3 is 16 amino acids. Germline CDR1 LNHDA, CDR2 SQIVND (reference sequence). The V and J ends lost 7 bases and 3 bases, in that order; junction bases with no gene match: 11. CDR3 DNA: TGTGCCAGTACCCCAATAGCGGGAGATCGGACAGATACGCAGTATTTT. Protein: CASTPIAGDRTDTQYF.

Written as DNA, the CDR3 is TGTGCCAGCAGCCAAGCACTAGCGGGAGGGATCACAGATACGCAGTATTTT. This codes for CASSQALAGGITDTQYF. This chain connects TRBV7-9 to TRBJ2-3; TRBD2 matches 13 bases. Germline assignment: CDR1 SEHNR and CDR2 FQNEAQ (reference sequence). The V segment lost 5 bases and the J segment 2 bases; nucleotides outside the gene matches: 7. The CDR3 consists of 17 residues.

This clone was counted a few times. Other DNA sequences in this specimen translate into the identical CDR3. The chain recombines TRBV20-1 with TRBJ2-7; 9 nucleotides line up with TRBD2. The CDR3 extends over 15 amino acids. Germline V gene data show CDR1 as DFQATT and CDR2 as SNEGSKA (reference sequence). J gave up 4 bases and V 3 bases, and 10 bases lay outside the gene matches. The CDR3 spells CSASGGLAGTYEQYF. For the CDR3, the DNA is TGCAGTGCTAGTGGCGGGCTAGCGGGAACATACGAGCAGTACTTC.

The chain combines TRBV19 with TRBJ1-1; TRBD1 is a possible D gene (5 bases). V shed 6 bases and J shed 5 bases, with 19 bases lying between them. This CDR3 has 15 amino acids. The germline CDR1 and CDR2 sequences are LNHDA and SQIVND (reference sequence). As DNA, the CDR3 is TGTGCCAGTAGGAGTGCGGGGCCGCCGAGAACTGAAGCTTTCTTT. Protein: CASRSAGPPRTEAFF.

V and J are TRBV25-1 and TRBJ2-2; 9 positions agree with TRBD1. Germline V gives CDR1 MGHDK, CDR2 SYGVNS. V dropped 4 bases and J dropped 7; count of bases not matched to a gene: 10. CDR3 length: 16 residues. CDR3 protein: CASSGNTGQGSGELFF. CDR3 coding DNA: TGTGCCAGCAGTGGGAACACAGGACAGGGGAGCGGGGAGCTGTTTTTT.

DNA for the CDR3: TGTGCCAGCAGTTTTGGGGACATAACTCAGCCCCAGCATTTT. Residues: CASSFGDITQPQHF. The V call is TRBV6-6, the J call TRBJ1-5, with D tentatively TRBD1 (6 bases). The germline V and J ends were trimmed by 4 bases and 6 bases, with 13 bases remaining between them. CDR3 length: 14 amino acids. Germline lookup yields CDR1 MNHNY and CDR2 SVGAGI (reference sequence).

J is TRBJ1-1 and V is TRBV9; TRBD1 aligns across 7 bases. This CDR3 region has 16 residues. CDR1 and CDR2 from the germline V gene are SGDLS and YYNGEE. V shed 2 bases, J shed 1 base, and the junction held 8 bases outside the gene matches. The CDR3 loop is CASSVDPQGGNTEAFF. Here the CDR3 DNA reads TGTGCCAGCAGCGTGGACCCGCAGGGGGGGAACACTGAAGCTTTCTTT.

In its sample, this clone was seen a few times. The V gene is TRBV19, the J gene TRBJ2-2, with D possibly TRBD1 on 5 matching bases. The CDR3 totals 15 residues. Trimming stripped 3 bases from V and 7 bases from J, with 15 bases between. Per the germline V gene, CDR1 is LNHDA and CDR2 is SQIVND (reference sequence). In nucleotides, the CDR3 is TGTGCCAGTAGTATTTCCGCAGGGTTATTCGGGGAGCTGTTTTTT. Translation gives CASSISAGLFGELFF.

This chain uses TRBV24-1 with TRBJ2-3; 7 bases agree with TRBD1. The CDR3 has 16 amino acids. Germline V lookup: CDR1 KGHDR, CDR2 SFDVKD. V shed 3 bases, J shed 3 bases, and the junction held 8 bases outside the gene matches. The CDR3 DNA reads as TGTGCCACCAGTGATGAACGACAGGGCGGGACAGATACGCAGTATTTT. Residues: CATSDERQGGTDTQYF.